This T cell receptor (beta chain) was captured in a study of shared clonotypes between healthy human individuals. Study-level points and caveats: Despite large depth, sorted-subset datasets appeared incompletely sequenced.

Notes on this clone: Antigen: not known.

It was roughly 190 ng DNA, around 32,000 T cell genomes, that sorted-subset replicate PCRs used. Some clones are missing from TCRdb's copy, which holds only in-frame ones; the method was immunoSEQ multiplex PCR. This sample carries over a million clones, more than 75% of them seen once, and the ten largest clones take 0.55% to 0.7%. CDR3 size: 14 residues. The germline V and J ends were trimmed by 0 bases and 5 bases, with 12 bases remaining between them. Germline assignment: CDR1 SGHNT and CDR2 YYREEE (reference sequence). This receptor was taken from a man younger than 30 in good health. Some clones in this sample may be carry-over from other donors' samples. The rearrangement uses TRBV5-4 and TRBJ2-7, with D possibly TRBD2 on 6 matching bases. Sequenced input: memory CD4+ T cells from PBMCs. The subset here: CD45RA-negative fraction. Here the CDR3 DNA reads TGTGCCAGCAGCTTGGGGGCTGGCGGGAACGAGCAGTACTTC. Its translation is CASSLGAGGNEQYF. Based on the CDR3 plus reference TRBV5-4 and TRBJ2-7, the full variable domain is ETGVTQSPTHLIKTRGQQVTLRCSSQSGHNTVSWYQQALGQGPQFIFQYYREEENGRGNFPPRFSGLQFPNYSSELNVNALELDDSALYLCASSLGAGGNEQYFGPGTRLTVT.